The 28 T cell receptor beta chains below all came from one sample that was sequenced in a study of human T cells and chemical hapten exposure (dated by TCRdb to the early 2020s). Library prep was done by RACE. The instrument given in TCRdb is NextSeq 500. The raw public data were reprocessed by TCRdb itself: fastp quality trimming at Q25, MiXCR clonotype calling, in-frame beta chains only. Each entry merges the rows of one CDR3 protein and shows their most common DNA and genes. Recorded for this sample are under 130,000 distinct CDR3 sequences; 9.5% to 11% of them occurred a single time. In total, the top ten clones hold roughly 3.3% of the sample. The intended sense of this specimen's time point label: patch test 1, 2 weeks after DPC sensitization. What the treatment or condition label conveys for this sample: therapeutic diphenylcyclopropenone sensitization with weekly scalp DPC. The sample here was whole blood, taken in connection with sensitization to the hapten diphenylcyclopropenone (DPC). These TCRs come from a woman between 40 and 55 years old with alopecia areata. Some clones in this sample may be carry-over from other donors' samples.

This clonotype has ten or more counts. The V call is TRBV4-3, the J call TRBJ1-3, with a possible D match to TRBD1 (5 bases). The CDR3 runs 17 residues. Germline V gene sequence: CDR1 LGHNA, CDR2 YSLEER. V lost 0 bases and J 0 bases, leaving 12 bases between the germline ends. The CDR3 nucleotides read TGCGCCAGCAGCCAAGACCCACAGGCCCTCTCTGGAAACACCATATATTTT. It encodes CASSQDPQALSGNTIYF.

This clonotype has a count of ten or more. This sequence joins TRBV19 and TRBJ1-5, with D unclear. Trimming took off 3 bases at V and 9 bases at J, with 18 bases between the two ends. The germline CDR1 and CDR2 sequences are LNHDA and SQIVND (reference sequence). The CDR3 is made up of 15 amino acids. The CDR3 sequence: CASSMGFGRGRPQHF. The CDR3 bases are TGTGCCAGTAGTATGGGATTTGGGCGGGGAAGGCCCCAGCATTTT.

The CDR3 protein is CASSLTPRADQETQYF. In nucleotides, the CDR3 is TGTGCCAGCAGTTTAACCCCACGGGCGGACCAAGAGACCCAGTACTTC. V is TRBV28 and J is TRBJ2-5; no firm D call. CDR1 is MDHEN and CDR2 is SYDVKM in the germline V gene. This CDR3 region has 16 residues. V was pared by 2 bases and J by 0 bases, with 13 bases between.

Concerning this clonotype: This may be a read error, as it is one base from a much larger clone. The gene calls are TRBV5-1 and TRBJ2-6; 8 bases agree with TRBD1. Germline assignment: CDR1 SGHRS and CDR2 YFSETQ. CDR3 size: 18 residues. CDR3: CASREPGTGSPGAYVLTF. CDR3 nucleotide sequence: TGCGCCAGCCGTGAGCCCGGGACAGGTTCGCCTGGGGCCTACGTCCTGACTTTC.

This clonotype was detected ten times or more. The chain combines TRBV7-2 with TRBJ2-6; D is ambiguous. This CDR3 is built from 14 residues. With 4 bases removed from V and 0 bases from J, the gap between germline ends came to 4 bases. Per the germline V gene, CDR1 is SGHTA and CDR2 is FQGNSA. This CDR3 reads CASSSYSGANVLTF. The CDR3 DNA reads TGTGCCAGCAGCTCATACTCTGGGGCCAACGTCCTGACTTTC.

About this clonotype: A read error may be the cause here, since a much bigger clone is one base away. Because it lacks the conserved phenylalanine or tryptophan at the end, this CDR3 is likely a read error. The chain joins TRBV5-5 to TRBJ1-1; 8 nucleotides agree with TRBD1. With 1 base clipped from V and 6 bases from J, the junction kept 5 bases outside the gene matches. CDR1 is SGHKS, CDR2 YYEKEE, per germline (reference sequence). The CDR3 extends over 14 amino acids. CDR3 in DNA: TGTGCCAGCAGCTTGAGGGACAGGAAGCCTGAAGCTTTCCTT. It translates to CASSLRDRKPEAFL.

V usage is TRBV29-1 and J usage is TRBJ1-2; D is perhaps TRBD1 (5 bases). In germline, CDR1 is SQVTM, CDR2 ANQGSEA. This CDR3 spans 12 amino acids. With 4 bases removed from V and 7 bases from J, the gap between germline ends came to 13 bases. The CDR3 bases are TGCAGCGTTGTGAGGCAGGGAGGTGGCTACACCTTC. Protein product: CSVVRQGGGYTF. The full variable domain, its missing parts supplied by reference TRBV29-1 and TRBJ1-2, is SAVISQKPSRDICQRGTSLTIQCQVDSQVTMMFWYRQQPGQSLTLIATANQGSEATYESGFVIDKFPISRPNLTFSTLTVSNMSPEDSSIYLCSVVRQGGGYTFGSGTRLTVV.

The chain joins TRBV30 to TRBJ1-1, with D possibly TRBD1 on 5 matching bases. The germline gives CDR1 GTSNPN, CDR2 SVGIG (reference sequence). V dropped 2 bases and J dropped 1 base, with 8 bases sitting between them. This CDR3 is built from 13 residues. Here the CDR3 reads CAWSIGENTEAFF. CDR3 DNA sequence: TGTGCCTGGAGTATAGGGGAGAACACTGAAGCTTTCTTT.

This clonotype was counted many times. V is TRBV25-1 and J is TRBJ2-7; 7 bases are shared with TRBD2. The length of the CDR3 is 13 residues. Germline V lookup: CDR1 MGHDK, CDR2 SYGVNS. J lost 3 bases, V lost 4 bases, and 3 bases had no gene match. CDR3 region: CASSARDYYEQYF. The CDR3 DNA follows: TGTGCCAGCAGTGCCAGGGACTACTACGAGCAGTACTTC.

This clonotype was counted between two and nine times. The chain is built from TRBV4-2 and TRBJ2-3, with 11 bases identical to TRBD1. V was pared by 4 bases and J by 4 bases, with 4 bases of the junction left unmatched. The CDR3 totals 15 residues. Germline V gene sequence: CDR1 LGHNA, CDR2 YNFKEQ. DNA for the CDR3: TGTGCCAGCAGCCCCCGGGACAGGGGGTCAGATACGCAGTATTTT. Amino acid sequence: CASSPRDRGSDTQYF.

This clonotype was counted at least ten times. This chain joins TRBV20-1 and TRBJ1-1, with unresolved D. The CDR3 totals 13 residues. Germline V lookup: CDR1 DFQATT, CDR2 SNEGSKA (reference sequence). The V and J ends lost 0 bases and 1 base respectively, with 6 bases between them. The chain's CDR3 is CSARDVRNTEAFF. The CDR3 DNA reads TGCAGTGCTAGAGATGTGAGGAACACTGAAGCTTTCTTT.

This clonotype has a count of ten or more. The V and J genes are TRBV7-8 and TRBJ2-7; D is possibly TRBD1 (5 bases). Trimming shortened V by 4 bases and J by 2 bases, and 9 bases separated the two germline ends. The CDR3 totals 13 residues. Germline V gives CDR1 SGHVS, CDR2 FQNEAQ. CDR3 in amino acids: CASSSDMTYEQYF. The CDR3 DNA follows: TGTGCCAGCAGCTCGGACATGACCTACGAGCAGTACTTC.

J is TRBJ2-7 and V is TRBV6-1; the D gene is possibly TRBD2 (6 bases). Germline V gives CDR1 MNHNS, CDR2 SASEGT. The CDR3 has 15 amino acids. The ends were cut back, 6 bases at V and 2 bases at J, with 17 bases in the middle. CDR3 amino acids: CASSQGRGRPYEQYF. DNA of the CDR3: TGTGCCAGCAGCCAAGGGCGGGGTCGTCCCTACGAGCAGTACTTC.

Within the sample, this clonotype is medium-sized. The chain carries TRBV20-1 and TRBJ1-1; D remains unclear. The germline V gene encodes CDR1 DFQATT and CDR2 SNEGSKA (reference sequence). This CDR3 contains 11 residues. V dropped 0 bases and J dropped 7 bases, with 6 bases sitting between them. In DNA form, the CDR3 reads TGCAGTGCTAGAGAATACAGTGAAGCTTTCTTT. Translation: CSAREYSEAFF.

The V and J genes are TRBV20-1 and TRBJ1-1; TRBD1 agrees at 9 bases. This CDR3 comprises 14 residues. The germline V gene has CDR1 DFQATT and CDR2 SNEGSKA (reference sequence). V was pared by 2 bases and J by 4 bases, with 5 bases of the junction left unmatched. The CDR3 nucleotides are TGCAGTGCTAGACCCCTACAGGGGGCCACTGAAGCTTTCTTT. Translated, it gives CSARPLQGATEAFF.

J is TRBJ1-4 and V is TRBV20-1; D not certain. This CDR3 has 13 amino acids. CDR1 DFQATT and CDR2 SNEGSKA come from the germline V gene (reference sequence). V lost 8 bases to trimming and J lost 3 bases, with 13 bases between them. The CDR3 nucleotides are TGCAGTTCTAATTTGGGCGCTAATGAAAAACTGTTTTTT. It specifies CSSNLGANEKLFF.

This clonotype was picked up many times. The chain joins TRBV5-1 to TRBJ1-2; D may be TRBD1 (6 bases). Per the germline V gene, CDR1 is SGHRS and CDR2 is YFSETQ. This CDR3 is 15 amino acids long. The germline V and J ends were trimmed by 9 bases and 4 bases, with 22 bases remaining between them. CDR3 in amino acids: CATPMGGRDLYGYTF. The CDR3 region has the DNA TGCGCCACCCCTATGGGGGGGCGGGACCTCTATGGCTACACCTTC.

This chain connects TRBV28 to TRBJ1-1, with D possibly TRBD1 on 5 matching bases. This CDR3 spans 15 amino acids. From germline, CDR1 is MDHEN and CDR2 SYDVKM. Trimming took 5 bases from V and 3 from J, leaving 16 bases between them. The CDR3 coding sequence is TGTGCCAGCAGTCCGAACCTCCGAGGGGACACTGAAGCTTTCTTT. Protein: CASSPNLRGDTEAFF.

This clonotype was picked up many times. This chain connects TRBV20-1 to TRBJ2-7; D is uncertain. CDR3 length: 13 amino acids. V dropped 6 bases and J dropped 0 bases, with 12 bases sitting between them. In germline, CDR1 is DFQATT, CDR2 SNEGSKA (reference sequence). The DNA of the CDR3 is TGCAGTGCCCCCATGGGAAGCTCCTACGAGCAGTACTTC. Its protein is CSAPMGSSYEQYF.

V and J are TRBV5-1 and TRBJ1-2; D gene unclear. V lost 4 bases and J lost 13, with 23 bases in between. CDR3 size: 14 residues. In germline, CDR1 is SGHRS, CDR2 YFSETQ. CDR3 DNA: TGCGCCAGCAGCCCGGGATCGGATCCCGTAGCGGGCACCTTC. Its protein is CASSPGSDPVAGTF.

The chain is built from TRBV19 and TRBJ1-5; D possibly corresponds to TRBD1 (6 bases). This CDR3 has 15 residues. Germline CDR1 LNHDA, CDR2 SQIVND (reference sequence). V lost 3 bases to trimming and J lost 9 bases, with 18 bases between them. DNA for the CDR3: TGTGCCAGTAGTATCGGGGGCCGGAGCGATTGGCCCCAGCATTTT. It translates to CASSIGGRSDWPQHF.

This clonotype was seen a few times. CDR3 in DNA: TGTGCCAGCAGTGATAAGGACAGGGGGCTTACTGAAGCTTTCTTT. It yields the protein CASSDKDRGLTEAFF. This chain links TRBV25-1 with TRBJ1-1; the match to TRBD1 covers 11 bases. With V trimmed by 3 bases and J by 5 bases, 5 bases remained unmatched. Germline V gene sequence: CDR1 MGHDK, CDR2 SYGVNS. The CDR3 totals 15 residues. Variable domain in full (rest from reference TRBV25-1 and TRBJ1-1): EADIYQTPRYLVIGTGKKITLECSQTMGHDKMYWYQQDPGMELHLIHYSYGVNSTEKGDLSSESTVSRIRTEHFPLTLESARPSHTSQYLCASSDKDRGLTEAFFGQGTRLTVV.

This clonotype was seen a handful of times. The V gene is TRBV20-1, the J gene TRBJ2-5; possibly TRBD1 or TRBD2 for D (5 bases each). CDR3 size: 13 residues. Looked up from germline, CDR1 is DFQATT and CDR2 is SNEGSKA (reference sequence). Between the trimmed V and J ends, which lost 4 bases and 5 bases, there was a span of 14 bases. CDR3 protein: CSAIRGAEETQYF. The CDR3 DNA reads as TGCAGTGCTATCCGAGGGGCCGAGGAGACCCAGTACTTC.

This rearrangement joins TRBV7-2 to TRBJ1-3; TRBD1 might be the D (5 bases). Germline V gene data show CDR1 as SGHTA and CDR2 as FQGNSA. The ends were cut back, 3 bases at V and 0 bases at J, with 12 bases in the middle. There are 16 residues in the CDR3. The CDR3, as DNA: TGTGCCAGCAGCTTTTCCGGGGCCGGCTCTGGAAACACCATATATTTT. This encodes CASSFSGAGSGNTIYF.

This clonotype was seen ten or more times. The chain links TRBV7-2 to TRBJ1-2; possibly TRBD1 for D (6 bases). Germline lookup yields CDR1 SGHTA and CDR2 FQGNSA. The CDR3 has 14 residues. Trimming removed 1 base at V and 8 bases at J, with 14 bases between. CDR3 protein: CASSLVFQGRGYTF. The CDR3 DNA reads TGTGCCAGCAGCTTAGTTTTCCAGGGGAGAGGCTACACCTTC.

This clonotype has just one count. The chain employs TRBV9 and TRBJ2-7, with D tentatively TRBD1 (5 bases). Trimming took off 3 bases at V and 6 bases at J, with 13 bases between the two ends. The germline CDR1 and CDR2 sequences are SGDLS and YYNGEE. The CDR3 totals 13 residues. The CDR3, as DNA: TGTGCCAGCAGCGCCACAGGTGACACCGAGCAGTACTTC. It is translated as CASSATGDTEQYF. Combining the CDR3 with reference TRBV9 and TRBJ2-7 gives the whole variable domain DSGVTQTPKHLITATGQRVTLRCSPRSGDLSVYWYQQSLDQGLQFLIQYYNGEERAKGNILERFSAQQFPDLHSELNLSSLELGDSALYFCASSATGDTEQYFGPGTRLTVT.

This rearrangement joins TRBV12-3 or TRBV12-4 to TRBJ2-7; 7 bases match TRBD2. The CDR3 spans 15 residues. The ends lost 3 bases at V and 3 bases at J; junction bases unmatched: 8. CDR3 in DNA: TGTGCCAGCAGTTTGGGGGAGGGCCTCTACTACGAGCAGTACTTC. It specifies CASSLGEGLYYEQYF.

The rearrangement uses TRBV29-1 and TRBJ2-1; D is unresolved. Trimming left V 7 bases short and J 2 bases short, with 12 bases between. The germline V gene encodes CDR1 SQVTM and CDR2 ANQGSEA. The CDR3 is made up of 13 amino acids. The DNA of the CDR3 is TGCAGCGGTCGCCGAGGCACCTACAATGAGCAGTTCTTC. This sequence encodes CSGRRGTYNEQFF.